What follows describes a single TCR beta chain. TCRdb's table, derived via immunoSEQ multiplex PCR, lists solely in-frame clones and lacks some. Of roughly 320,000 clones detected, 80% to 90% appear once; the ten largest clones hold 5.5% to 8%. This record belongs to a study of blood T cell repertoires in COVID-19. The CDR3 sequence is 14 residues long. Trimming took 3 bases from V and 10 from J; bases not matched to a gene: 12. The germline CDR1 and CDR2 sequences are GTSNPN and SVGIG (reference sequence). The sample consisted of peripheral blood. The chain recombines TRBV30 with TRBJ2-1, with 7 nucleotides matching TRBD2. This sequence was found in a woman in her forties or fifties with COVID-19, enrolled during active disease. CDR3 coding DNA: TGTGCCTGGAGCGGGGGGAGCGGGGAAGGGGAGCAGTTCTTC. It specifies CAWSGGSGEGEQFF.